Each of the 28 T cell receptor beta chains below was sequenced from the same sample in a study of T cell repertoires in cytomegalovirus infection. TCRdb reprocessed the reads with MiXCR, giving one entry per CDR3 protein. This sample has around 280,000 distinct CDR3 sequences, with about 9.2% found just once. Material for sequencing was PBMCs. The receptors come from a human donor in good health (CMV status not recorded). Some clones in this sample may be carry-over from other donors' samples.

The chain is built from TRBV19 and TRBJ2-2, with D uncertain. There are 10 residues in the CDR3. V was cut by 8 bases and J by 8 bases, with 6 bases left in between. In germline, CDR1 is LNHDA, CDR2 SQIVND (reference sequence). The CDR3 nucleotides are TGTGCCAGTGGATGGGGGGAGCTGTTTTTT. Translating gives CASGWGELFF.

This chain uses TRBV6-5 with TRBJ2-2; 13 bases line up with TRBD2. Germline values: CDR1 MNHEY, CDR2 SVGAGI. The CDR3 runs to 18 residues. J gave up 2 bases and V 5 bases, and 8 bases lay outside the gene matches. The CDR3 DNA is TGTGCCAGCAGTAGGACTAGCGGGGGCCGAATTAACACCGGGGAGCTGTTTTTT. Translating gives CASSRTSGGRINTGELFF.

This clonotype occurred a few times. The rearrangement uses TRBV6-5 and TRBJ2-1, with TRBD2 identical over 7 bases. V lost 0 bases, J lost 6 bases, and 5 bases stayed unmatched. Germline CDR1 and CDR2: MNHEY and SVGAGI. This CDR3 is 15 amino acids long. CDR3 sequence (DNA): TGTGCCAGCAGTTACTCGGCCAGCGGGGTCAATGAGCAGTTCTTC. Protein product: CASSYSASGVNEQFF.

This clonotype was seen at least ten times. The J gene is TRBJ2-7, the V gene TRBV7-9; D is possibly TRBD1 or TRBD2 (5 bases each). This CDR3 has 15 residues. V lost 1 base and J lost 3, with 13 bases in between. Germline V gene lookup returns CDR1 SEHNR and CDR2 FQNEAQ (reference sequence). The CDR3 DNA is TGTGCCAGCAGCTTAGTCGGGACCGCCGACTACGAGCAGTACGTC. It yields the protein CASSLVGTADYEQYV.

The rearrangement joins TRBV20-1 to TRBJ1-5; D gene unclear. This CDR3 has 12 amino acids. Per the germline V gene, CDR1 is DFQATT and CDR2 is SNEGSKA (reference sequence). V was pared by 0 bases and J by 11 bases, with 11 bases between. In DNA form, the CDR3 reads TGCAGTGCTAGAGATTTGAGTTTGTCCCAGCATTTT. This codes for CSARDLSLSQHF.

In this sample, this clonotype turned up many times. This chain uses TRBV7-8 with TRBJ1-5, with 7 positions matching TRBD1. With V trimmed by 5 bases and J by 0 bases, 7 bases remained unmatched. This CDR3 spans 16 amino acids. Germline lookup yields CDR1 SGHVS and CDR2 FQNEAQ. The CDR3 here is CASSRDSTHSNQPQHF. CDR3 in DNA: TGTGCCAGCAGCCGGGACAGCACTCATAGCAATCAGCCCCAGCATTTT.

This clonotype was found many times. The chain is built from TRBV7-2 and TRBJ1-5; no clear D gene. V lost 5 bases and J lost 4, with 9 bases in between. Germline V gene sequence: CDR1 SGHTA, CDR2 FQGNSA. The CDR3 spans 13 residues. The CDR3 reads CASSLTLNQPQHF. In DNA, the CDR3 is TGTGCCAGCAGCCTCACTTTAAATCAGCCCCAGCATTTT.

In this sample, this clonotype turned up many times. CDR3 sequence reads: CSASGQGVFQTDTQYF. In nucleotides, the CDR3 is TGCAGTGCCTCAGGACAGGGCGTCTTTCAGACAGATACGCAGTATTTT. This sequence joins TRBV20-1 and TRBJ2-3, with 8 bases fitting TRBD1. Germline-derived CDR1 and CDR2 are DFQATT and SNEGSKA (reference sequence). The CDR3 loop spans 16 amino acids. V lost 6 bases, J lost 3 bases, and 14 bases stayed unmatched.

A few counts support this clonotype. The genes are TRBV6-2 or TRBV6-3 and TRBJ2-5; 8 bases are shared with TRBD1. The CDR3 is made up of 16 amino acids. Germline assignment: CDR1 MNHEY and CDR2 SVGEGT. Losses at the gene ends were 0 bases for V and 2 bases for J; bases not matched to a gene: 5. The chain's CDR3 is CASSYSRQGPQETQYF. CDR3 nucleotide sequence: TGTGCCAGCAGTTACTCGAGACAGGGGCCTCAAGAGACCCAGTACTTC.

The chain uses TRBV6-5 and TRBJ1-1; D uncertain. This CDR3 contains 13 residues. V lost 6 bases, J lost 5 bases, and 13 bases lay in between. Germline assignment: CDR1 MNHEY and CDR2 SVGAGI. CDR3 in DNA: TGTGCCAGCAGGGACCCCCCGGCGACTGAAGCTTTCTTT. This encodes CASRDPPATEAFF.

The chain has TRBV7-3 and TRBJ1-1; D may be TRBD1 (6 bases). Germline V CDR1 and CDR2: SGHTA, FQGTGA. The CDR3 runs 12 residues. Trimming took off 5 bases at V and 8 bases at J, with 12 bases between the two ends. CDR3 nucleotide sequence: TGTGCCAGCAGCGATCCGGGACACGAAGCTTTCTTT. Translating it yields CASSDPGHEAFF.

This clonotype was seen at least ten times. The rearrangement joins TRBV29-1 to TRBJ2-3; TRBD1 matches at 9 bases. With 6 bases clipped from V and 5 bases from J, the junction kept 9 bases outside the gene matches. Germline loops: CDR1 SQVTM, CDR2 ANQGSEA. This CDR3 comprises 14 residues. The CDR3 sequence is CSVVTGGTKDTQYF. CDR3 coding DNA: TGCAGCGTGGTTACAGGGGGCACCAAAGATACGCAGTATTTT.

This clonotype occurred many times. The CDR3 is CSARPGTGELFF. CDR3 sequence (DNA): TGCAGCGCCAGGCCCGGTACCGGGGAGCTGTTTTTT. V usage is TRBV29-1 and J usage is TRBJ2-2, with D unresolved. V gave up 7 bases and J gave up 5 bases, with 11 bases separating them. The CDR3 runs 12 residues. In germline, CDR1 is SQVTM, CDR2 ANQGSEA.

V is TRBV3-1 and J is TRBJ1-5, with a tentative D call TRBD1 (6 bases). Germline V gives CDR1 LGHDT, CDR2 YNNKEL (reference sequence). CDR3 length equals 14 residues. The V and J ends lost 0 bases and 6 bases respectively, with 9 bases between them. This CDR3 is CASSQDRGTQPQHF. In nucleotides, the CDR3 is TGTGCCAGCAGCCAAGACAGGGGAACTCAGCCCCAGCATTTT.

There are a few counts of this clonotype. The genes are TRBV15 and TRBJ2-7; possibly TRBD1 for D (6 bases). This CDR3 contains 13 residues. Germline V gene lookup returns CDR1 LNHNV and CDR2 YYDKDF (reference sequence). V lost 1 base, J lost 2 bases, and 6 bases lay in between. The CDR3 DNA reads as TGTGCCACCAGCAGAGGGGACACCTACGAGCAGTACGTC. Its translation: CATSRGDTYEQYV.

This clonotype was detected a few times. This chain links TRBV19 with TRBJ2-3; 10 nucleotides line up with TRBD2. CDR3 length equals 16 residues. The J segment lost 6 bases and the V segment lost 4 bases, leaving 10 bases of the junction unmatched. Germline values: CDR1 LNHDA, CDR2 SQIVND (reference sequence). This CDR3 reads CASSSEAGGVLDTQYF. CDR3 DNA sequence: TGTGCCAGTAGTAGCGAAGCGGGGGGGGTCCTCGATACGCAGTATTTT.

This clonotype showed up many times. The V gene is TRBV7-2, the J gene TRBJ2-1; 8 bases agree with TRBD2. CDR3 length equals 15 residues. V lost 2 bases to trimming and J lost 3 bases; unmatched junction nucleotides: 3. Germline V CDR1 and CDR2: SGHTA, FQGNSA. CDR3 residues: CASSLSGGHYNEQFF. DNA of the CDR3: TGTGCCAGCAGCTTAAGCGGGGGCCACTACAATGAGCAGTTCTTC.

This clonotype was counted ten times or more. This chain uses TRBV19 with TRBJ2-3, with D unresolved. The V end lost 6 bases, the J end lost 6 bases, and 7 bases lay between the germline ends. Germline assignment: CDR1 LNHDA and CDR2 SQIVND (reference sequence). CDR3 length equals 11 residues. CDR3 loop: CASSSFDTQYF. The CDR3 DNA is TGTGCCAGTAGCTCGTTTGATACGCAGTATTTT.

Here the CDR3 DNA reads TGTGCCAGCAGCACCCCGGCTGGGGGGAACGGAAACACCATATATTTT. It codes for CASSTPAGGNGNTIYF. The J gene is TRBJ1-3, the V gene TRBV9; a possible D gene is TRBD1 (5 bases). The V end was cut by 4 bases, the J end by 4 bases, with 18 bases between. From germline, CDR1 is SGDLS and CDR2 YYNGEE. This CDR3 is 16 amino acids long.

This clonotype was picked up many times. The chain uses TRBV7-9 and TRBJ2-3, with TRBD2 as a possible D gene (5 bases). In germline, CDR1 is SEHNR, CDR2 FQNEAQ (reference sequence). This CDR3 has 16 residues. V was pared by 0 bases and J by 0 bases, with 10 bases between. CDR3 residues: CASSLAPSGSTDTQYF. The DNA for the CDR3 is TGTGCCAGCAGCTTAGCACCCAGCGGAAGCACAGATACGCAGTATTTT.

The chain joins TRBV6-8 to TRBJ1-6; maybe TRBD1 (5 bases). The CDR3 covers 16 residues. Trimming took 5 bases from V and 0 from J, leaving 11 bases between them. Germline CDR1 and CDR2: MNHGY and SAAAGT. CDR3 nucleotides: TGTGCCAGCAGTGCCCTTGGGGGCTCCTATAATTCACCCCTCCACTTT. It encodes CASSALGGSYNSPLHF.

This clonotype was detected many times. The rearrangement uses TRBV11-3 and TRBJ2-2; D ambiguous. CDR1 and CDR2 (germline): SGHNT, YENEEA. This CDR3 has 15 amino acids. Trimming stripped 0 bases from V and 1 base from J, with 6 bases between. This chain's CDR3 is CASSLEGQNTGELFF. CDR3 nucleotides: TGTGCCAGCAGCTTAGAGGGCCAGAACACCGGGGAGCTGTTTTTT.

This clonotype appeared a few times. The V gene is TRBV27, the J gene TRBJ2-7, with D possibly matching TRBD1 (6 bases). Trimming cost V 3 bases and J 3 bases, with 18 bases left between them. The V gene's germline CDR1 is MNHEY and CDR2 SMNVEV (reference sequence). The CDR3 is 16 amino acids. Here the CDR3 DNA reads TGTGCCAGCAGTTTGAAGGGGGAAAAGTCTAGCTACGAGCAGTACGTC. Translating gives CASSLKGEKSSYEQYV.

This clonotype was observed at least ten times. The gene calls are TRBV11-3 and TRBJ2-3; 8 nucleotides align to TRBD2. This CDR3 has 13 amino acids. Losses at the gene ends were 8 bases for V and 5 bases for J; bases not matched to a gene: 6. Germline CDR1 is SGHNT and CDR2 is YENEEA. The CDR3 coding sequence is TGTGCCAGCTCCCGGGGGGGGCGAGATACGCAGTATTTT. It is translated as CASSRGGRDTQYF.

CDR3 bases: TGTGCCACCAGCAACGGACAGAGCTCTGGAAACACCATATATTTT. Translating gives CATSNGQSSGNTIYF. The chain joins TRBV15 to TRBJ1-3; D may be TRBD1 (6 bases). Germline V gives CDR1 LNHNV, CDR2 YYDKDF (reference sequence). This CDR3 is built from 15 residues. The germline V and J ends were trimmed by 4 bases and 0 bases, with 10 bases remaining between them.

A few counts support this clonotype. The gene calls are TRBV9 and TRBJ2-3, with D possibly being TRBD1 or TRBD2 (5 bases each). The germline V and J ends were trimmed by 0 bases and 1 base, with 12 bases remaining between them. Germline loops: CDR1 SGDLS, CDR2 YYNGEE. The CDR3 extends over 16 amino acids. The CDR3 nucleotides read TGTGCCAGCAGCGTAGGTGGGGACCGCCGCACAGATACGCAGTATTTT. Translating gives CASSVGGDRRTDTQYF.

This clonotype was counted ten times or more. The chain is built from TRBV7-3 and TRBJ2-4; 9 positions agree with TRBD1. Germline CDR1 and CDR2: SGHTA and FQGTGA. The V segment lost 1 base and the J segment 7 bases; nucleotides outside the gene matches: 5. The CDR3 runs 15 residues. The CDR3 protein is CASSLMGQGANIQYF. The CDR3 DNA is TGTGCCAGCAGCTTAATGGGACAGGGAGCGAACATTCAGTACTTC.

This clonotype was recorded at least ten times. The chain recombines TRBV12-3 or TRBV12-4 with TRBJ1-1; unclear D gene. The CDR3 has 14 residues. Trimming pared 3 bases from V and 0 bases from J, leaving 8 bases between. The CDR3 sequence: CASSLSRMNTEAFF. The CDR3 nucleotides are TGTGCCAGCAGTTTGAGCAGAATGAACACTGAAGCTTTCTTT.